This entry lists 26 T cell receptor beta chains sequenced from one sample in a study of response to subunit inactivated influenza vaccine. TCRdb redid the calling of the RT-PCR reads with MiXCR, one entry per CDR3 protein. The sample lists more than 700,000 distinct CDR3 sequences; 21% were seen once. Sample: PBMCs from blood, taken roughly 5 days after vaccination. Receptor source: a man aged 45 to 65 who received an inactivated influenza vaccine.

The chain uses TRBV12-5 and TRBJ2-1; D not certain. CDR3 length: 16 amino acids. CDR1 and CDR2 (germline): LGHNT, FRNRAP. The V gene lost 1 base and the J gene lost 8 bases, with 18 bases spanning the gap. The CDR3: CASGLDPGRKVDEQFF. The CDR3 DNA sequence: TGTGCTAGTGGTTTGGACCCAGGACGGAAAGTAGATGAGCAGTTCTTC.

A few counts support this clonotype. The chain couples TRBV10-1 to TRBJ2-7; D perhaps matches TRBD1 (6 bases). Between the trimmed V and J ends, which lost 3 bases and 0 bases, there was a span of 9 bases. Germline CDR1 and CDR2: WNHNN and SYGVQD (reference sequence). The CDR3 length is 14 residues. CDR3 nucleotide sequence: TGCGCCAGCAGTGACGGGGACACCTCCTACGAGCAGTACTTC. It yields the protein CASSDGDTSYEQYF.

This clonotype was detected only a few times. J is TRBJ2-2 and V is TRBV5-4; 7 nucleotides align to TRBD2. The CDR3 contains 15 residues. The germline CDR1 and CDR2 sequences are SGHNT and YYREEE (reference sequence). Trimming took 1 base from V and 4 from J; bases not matched to a gene: 4. The CDR3 region has the DNA TGTGCCAGCAGCTTGAGACCGGGAGGCACCGGGGAGCTGTTTTTT. This translates into CASSLRPGGTGELFF.

In its sample, this clonotype was seen a few times. This chain joins TRBV20-1 and TRBJ2-1; D not resolved. The CDR3 runs 16 residues. Looked up from germline, CDR1 is DFQATT and CDR2 is SNEGSKA (reference sequence). V lost 2 bases and J lost 0, with 14 bases in between. The CDR3 DNA reads as TGCAGTGCTAGAACCAAGATATTTACCTCCTACAATGAGCAGTTCTTC. Its translation is CSARTKIFTSYNEQFF.

There are a few counts of this clonotype. The chain joins TRBV20-1 to TRBJ2-5; 14 nucleotides match TRBD2. V dropped 3 bases and J dropped 5; count of bases not matched to a gene: 5. The CDR3 is made up of 15 amino acids. Germline CDR1 DFQATT, CDR2 SNEGSKA (reference sequence). CDR3 in amino acids: CSARTSGGAHETQYF. The CDR3 nucleotides are TGCAGTGCTAGGACTAGCGGGGGGGCCCACGAGACCCAGTACTTC.

This clonotype turned up a few times. The chain joins TRBV20-1 to TRBJ2-5; D is perhaps TRBD1 or TRBD2 (6 bases each). The germline V and J ends were trimmed by 3 bases and 5 bases, with 19 bases remaining between them. Germline CDR1 DFQATT, CDR2 SNEGSKA (reference sequence). The CDR3 contains 15 residues. CDR3 bases: TGCAGTGCTAGCCCAATTCTAGCGAGGGGGGAGACCCAGTACTTC. Translation gives CSASPILARGETQYF.

This clonotype appeared a few times. The CDR3 here is CASSVRGLSSYEQYF. DNA of the CDR3: TGTGCCAGCAGCGTCCGGGGACTAAGCTCCTACGAGCAGTACTTC. V usage is TRBV7-2 and J usage is TRBJ2-7; 7 bases match TRBD2. The germline V gene has CDR1 SGHTA and CDR2 FQGNSA. The CDR3 length is 15 residues. Trimming removed 5 bases from V and 0 bases from J; junction bases left unmatched: 7.

The chain recombines TRBV2 with TRBJ2-1; D is ambiguous. Germline V CDR1 and CDR2: SNHLY, FYNNEI. This CDR3 region has 11 residues. V lost 7 bases, J lost 8 bases, and 9 bases lay in between. In nucleotides, the CDR3 is TGTGCCAGCACCCCCTGGGATGAGCAGTTCTTC. It encodes CASTPWDEQFF.

This clonotype was counted a few times. The chain links TRBV5-1 to TRBJ2-7, with D possibly matching TRBD1 (6 bases). This CDR3 comprises 14 residues. The germline gives CDR1 SGHRS, CDR2 YFSETQ. V gave up 7 bases and J gave up 1 base, with 15 bases separating them. DNA for the CDR3: TGCGCCAGCCGCCGGGCAGGGGCATCCTACGAGCAGTACTTC. Translation gives CASRRAGASYEQYF.

This rearrangement joins TRBV12-3 or TRBV12-4 to TRBJ2-3, with D unresolved. This CDR3 has 15 residues. Between the trimmed V and J ends, which lost 2 bases and 0 bases, there was a span of 9 bases. The CDR3 sequence is CASSLMGPSTDTQYF. DNA of the CDR3: TGTGCCAGCAGTTTAATGGGTCCTAGCACAGATACGCAGTATTTT.

Only a few counts were recorded for this clonotype. V gene TRBV6-2 or TRBV6-3 combines with J gene TRBJ2-1; tentatively, D is TRBD1 (6 bases). The ends were cut back, 5 bases at V and 4 bases at J, with 18 bases in the middle. Germline CDR1 MNHEY, CDR2 SVGEGT. The CDR3 consists of 16 residues. CDR3 sequence (DNA): TGTGCCAGCAGTGCCTTGGGGGACACGCTGTACAATGAGCAGTTCTTC. This codes for CASSALGDTLYNEQFF.

This clonotype was seen a few times. This sequence joins TRBV29-1 and TRBJ2-7, with 10 nucleotides matching TRBD2. Germline V CDR1 and CDR2: SQVTM, ANQGSEA. Losses at the gene ends were 3 bases for V and 3 bases for J; bases not matched to a gene: 8. This CDR3 spans 15 amino acids. In nucleotides, the CDR3 is TGCAGCGTTGAGGGATTAGCGGGGGGCAACTACGAGCAGTACTTC. It is translated as CSVEGLAGGNYEQYF.

The CDR3 is CASRDDSGSYNEQFF. In DNA, the CDR3 is TGCGCCAGCAGGGACGATTCGGGCTCCTACAATGAGCAGTTCTTC. The chain joins TRBV5-1 to TRBJ2-1; D is ambiguous. Germline values: CDR1 SGHRS, CDR2 YFSETQ. V dropped 5 bases and J dropped 0 bases, with 12 bases sitting between them. The CDR3 covers 15 residues. Full variable domain (missing parts from reference TRBV5-1 and TRBJ2-1): KAGVTQTPRYLIKTRGQQVTLSCSPISGHRSVSWYQQTPGQGLQFLFEYFSETQRNKGNFPGRFSGRQFSNSRSEMNVSTLELGDSALYLCASRDDSGSYNEQFFGPGTRLTVL.

This clonotype showed up many times. The genes are TRBV25-1 and TRBJ2-1, with 10 bases matching TRBD2. The CDR3 runs 16 residues. Looked up from germline, CDR1 is MGHDK and CDR2 is SYGVNS. After removal of 1 base from V and 7 bases from J, the junction contained 7 bases not matched to a gene. The CDR3: CASSEFTLAGDNEQFF. The CDR3 nucleotides read TGTGCCAGCAGTGAATTTACTCTAGCGGGAGATAATGAGCAGTTCTTC.

CDR3: CASSPPGGLAASYNEQFF. CDR3 sequence (DNA): TGTGCCAGCAGTCCGCCGGGGGGACTAGCGGCCTCCTACAATGAGCAGTTCTTC. The V and J genes are TRBV6-8 and TRBJ2-1, with 11 bases lining up with TRBD2. V lost 5 bases to trimming and J lost 0 bases; unmatched junction nucleotides: 9. Germline V CDR1 and CDR2: MNHGY, SAAAGT. This CDR3 is built from 18 residues.

The chain links TRBV4-1 to TRBJ2-7, with D possibly being TRBD1 (5 bases). The CDR3 length is 14 residues. CDR1 MGHRA and CDR2 YSYEKL come from the germline V gene. V was shortened by 4 bases and J by 3 bases, with 13 bases between the two germline ends. CDR3 nucleotides: TGCGCCAGCAGCCCCCAGGACAAGAGCTACGAGCAGTACTTC. It translates to CASSPQDKSYEQYF.

This clonotype was observed a handful of times. The chain recombines TRBV15 with TRBJ2-5; 7 bases line up with TRBD1. The CDR3 has 16 amino acids. V dropped 5 bases and J dropped 2; count of bases not matched to a gene: 11. The germline V gene has CDR1 LNHNV and CDR2 YYDKDF (reference sequence). The CDR3 DNA sequence: TGTGCCACCAGCTCCTCTCCGAGACAGGGACAAGAGACCCAGTACTTC. Its protein is CATSSSPRQGQETQYF.

V and J are TRBV12-3 or TRBV12-4 and TRBJ2-3; 9 nucleotides agree with TRBD1. With V trimmed by 8 bases and J by 6 bases, 12 bases remained unmatched. The CDR3 runs 15 residues. In nucleotides, the CDR3 is TGTGCCAGCTCACAGGGGGCTTTTATAGCGGATACGCAGTATTTT. This sequence encodes CASSQGAFIADTQYF.

The sample holds a few counts of this clonotype. The chain carries TRBV20-1 and TRBJ2-5; no definite D call. CDR3 length: 10 residues. Germline V gene sequence: CDR1 DFQATT, CDR2 SNEGSKA (reference sequence). Trimming cost V 7 bases and J 1 base, with 4 bases left between them. CDR3 region: CSGSQETQYF. CDR3 DNA sequence: TGCAGTGGGTCCCAAGAGACCCAGTACTTC.

A note on this clonotype: This clone may be a read error of a much larger clone one base away. The rearrangement links TRBV7-8 to TRBJ2-7; a possible D gene is TRBD2 (5 bases). The CDR3 loop spans 13 amino acids. CDR1 and CDR2 (germline): SGHVS, FQNEAQ. Trimming stripped 5 bases from V and 2 bases from J, with 10 bases between. The CDR3 coding sequence is TGTGCCAGCAGCCACCGGGATACCTACGAGCAGTACTTC. It encodes CASSHRDTYEQYF.

The rearrangement joins TRBV25-1 to TRBJ1-2; 8 bases are shared with TRBD1. The CDR3 runs to 14 residues. Germline V lookup: CDR1 MGHDK, CDR2 SYGVNS. Unmatched junction bases numbered 6, after V lost 5 bases and J lost 4 bases. CDR3 sequence (DNA): TGTGCCAGCAGTAACCAGGACAGGGCCTATGGCTACACCTTC. Its protein product is CASSNQDRAYGYTF.

In this sample, this clonotype turned up many times. This chain joins TRBV5-6 and TRBJ2-1, with TRBD2 identical over 8 bases. V shed 4 bases, J shed 9 bases, and the junction held 9 bases outside the gene matches. The CDR3 has 14 amino acids. Germline V gene data show CDR1 as SGHDT and CDR2 as YYEEEE. The CDR3, as DNA: TGTGCCAGCAGCCCCACCGGACTAGCACTTGAGCAGTTCTTC. This translates into CASSPTGLALEQFF.

The chain recombines TRBV28 with TRBJ1-5, with D possibly TRBD1 on 5 matching bases. CDR3 length: 16 amino acids. Trimming stripped 5 bases from V and 1 base from J, with 15 bases between. Germline assignment: CDR1 MDHEN and CDR2 SYDVKM. In DNA form, the CDR3 reads TGTGCCAGCAGTAGAATTGGGGGTAGAAGCAATCAGCCCCAGCATTTT. Protein product: CASSRIGGRSNQPQHF. The variable domain in full, completed from reference TRBV28 and TRBJ1-5, reads DVKVTQSSRYLVKRTGEKVFLECVQDMDHENMFWYRQDPGLGLRLIYFSYDVKMKEKGDIPEGYSVSREKKERFSLILESASTNQTSMYLCASSRIGGRSNQPQHFGDGTRLSIL.

This clonotype turned up a few times. The V and J genes are TRBV5-6 and TRBJ2-1; TRBD1 matches 9 bases. Germline V lookup: CDR1 SGHDT, CDR2 YYEEEE. The CDR3 contains 16 residues. V trimming: 0 bases; J trimming: 1 base; junction bases outside the gene matches: 2. CDR3 residues: CASSLVDRGSYNEQFF. DNA of the CDR3: TGTGCCAGCAGCTTGGTGGACAGGGGTTCCTACAATGAGCAGTTCTTC.

The table lists this clonotype with a few counts. This chain connects TRBV21-1 to TRBJ1-1; whether TRBD1, the table's D call, matches the DNA was not checked. TRBV21-1 is marked as a pseudogene. The CDR3 length is 14 residues. The chain's CDR3 is CASSSRGQDTEAFF. The CDR3 nucleotides are TGTGCCAGCAGCAGCAGGGGGCAGGACACTGAAGCTTTCTTT.

This chain connects TRBV12-3 or TRBV12-4 to TRBJ2-5; D possibly corresponds to TRBD2 (6 bases). The V end was cut by 3 bases, the J end by 2 bases, with 10 bases between. CDR3 length equals 14 residues. As DNA, the CDR3 is TGTGCCAGCAGTTTGGGGACTCCACAAGAGACCCAGTACTTC. Amino acid sequence: CASSLGTPQETQYF.